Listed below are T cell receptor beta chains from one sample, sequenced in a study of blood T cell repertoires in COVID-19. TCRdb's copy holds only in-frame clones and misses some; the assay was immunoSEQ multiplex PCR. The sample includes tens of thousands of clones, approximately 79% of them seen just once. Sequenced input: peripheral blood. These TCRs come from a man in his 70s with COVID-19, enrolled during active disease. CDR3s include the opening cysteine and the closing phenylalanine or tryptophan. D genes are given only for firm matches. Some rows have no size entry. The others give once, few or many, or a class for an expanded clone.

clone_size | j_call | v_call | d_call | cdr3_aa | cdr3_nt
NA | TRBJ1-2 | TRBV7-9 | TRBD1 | CASSPQGQGLWGYTF | TGTGCCAGCAGCCCCCAGGGACAGGGGCTATGGGGCTACACCTTC
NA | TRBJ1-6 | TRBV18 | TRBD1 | CASSPGQGYSPLHF | TGTGCCAGCTCACCGGGACAGGGGTATTCACCCCTCCACTTT
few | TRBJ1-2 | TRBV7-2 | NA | CASSFLGGYTF | TGTGCCAGCAGCTTCCTGGGCGGCTACACCTTC
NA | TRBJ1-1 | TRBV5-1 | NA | CASSPMGTRTLMNTEAFF | TGCGCCAGCAGCCCAATGGGGACAAGGACTTTAATGAACACTGAAGCTTTCTTT
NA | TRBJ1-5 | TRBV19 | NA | CASSIGGEINQPQHF | TGTGCCAGTAGTATAGGGGGCGAGATCAATCAGCCCCAGCATTTT
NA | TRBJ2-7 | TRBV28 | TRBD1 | CASRRDSSYEQYF | TGTGCCAGCAGGAGGGACAGTTCCTACGAGCAGTACTTC
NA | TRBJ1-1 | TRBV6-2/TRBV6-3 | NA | CASSYLAVMNTEAFF | TGTGCCAGCAGTTACCTGGCCGTCATGAACACTGAAGCTTTCTTT
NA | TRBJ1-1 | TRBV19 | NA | CASSIGAANTEAFF | TGTGCCAGTAGTATAGGGGCAGCGAACACTGAAGCTTTCTTT
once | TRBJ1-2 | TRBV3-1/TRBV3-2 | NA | CASSQQNNYGYTF | TGTGCCAGCAGCCAACAGAATAACTATGGCTACACCTTC
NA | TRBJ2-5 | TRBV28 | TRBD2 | CASSSGGGQETQYF | TGTGCCAGCAGCAGTGGGGGGGGCCAAGAGACCCAGTACTTC
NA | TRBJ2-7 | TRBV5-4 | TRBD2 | CASSLGTGASGSREQYF | TGTGCCAGCAGCTTGGGGACCGGGGCTAGCGGGAGTCGCGAGCAGTACTTC
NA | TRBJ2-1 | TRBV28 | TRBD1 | CATTGQSSYNEQFF | TGTGCCACTACGGGACAGAGCTCCTACAATGAGCAGTTCTTC
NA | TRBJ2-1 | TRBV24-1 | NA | CATSDSREQFF | TGTGCCACCAGTGATTCGCGTGAGCAGTTCTTC
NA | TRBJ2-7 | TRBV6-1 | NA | CASSEVPTAGYEQYF | TGTGCCAGCAGTGAAGTACCCACAGCCGGCTACGAGCAGTACTTC
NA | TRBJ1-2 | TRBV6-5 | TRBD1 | CASTTGGYYGYTF | TGTGCCAGCACGACAGGGGGCTACTATGGCTACACCTTC
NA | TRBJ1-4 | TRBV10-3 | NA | CAISGTGFNEKLFF | TGTGCCATCAGTGGGACGGGGTTTAATGAAAAACTGTTTTTT
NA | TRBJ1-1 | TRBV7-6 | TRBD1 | CASSYLGQAVFF | TGTGCCAGCAGCTACCTCGGACAGGCGGTTTTCTTT
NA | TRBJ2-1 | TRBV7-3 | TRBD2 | CASSLTAGVSSYNEQFF | TGTGCCAGCAGCTTAACCGCGGGAGTAAGCTCCTACAATGAGCAGTTCTTC
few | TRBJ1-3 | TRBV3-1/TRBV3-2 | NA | CASSPLSGNTIYF | TGTGCCAGCAGCCCCCTCTCTGGAAACACCATATATTTT
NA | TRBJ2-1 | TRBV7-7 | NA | CASSLSGGRQFF | TGTGCTAGCAGCTTATCTGGTGGCCGGCAGTTCTTC
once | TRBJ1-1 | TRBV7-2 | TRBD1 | CASSLYSQGGTEAFF | TGTGCCAGCAGCCTCTACTCGCAGGGGGGTACTGAAGCTTTCTTT
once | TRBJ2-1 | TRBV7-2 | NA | CASSLGSSSSYNEQFF | TGTGCCAGCAGCTTAGGGTCCTCGAGCTCCTACAATGAGCAGTTCTTC
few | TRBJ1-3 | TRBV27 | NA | CASSPQSVPSSGNTIYF | TGTGCCAGCAGCCCCCAGAGCGTCCCTAGCTCTGGAAACACCATATATTTT
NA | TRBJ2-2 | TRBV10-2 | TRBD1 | CASGTVNTGELFF | TGCGCCAGCGGGACAGTGAACACCGGGGAGCTGTTTTTT
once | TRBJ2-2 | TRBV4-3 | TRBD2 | CASSLGGASGSRNTGELFF | TGCGCCAGCAGCCTCGGGGGTGCTAGCGGGAGTAGGAACACCGGGGAGCTGTTTTTT
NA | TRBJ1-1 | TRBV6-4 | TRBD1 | CASKRDRGNTEAFF | TGTGCCAGCAAAAGGGACAGGGGGAACACTGAAGCTTTCTTT
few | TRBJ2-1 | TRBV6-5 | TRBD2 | CASFGTSGSFRVFF | TGTGCCAGCTTTGGGACTAGCGGGAGTTTTCGGGTGTTCTTC
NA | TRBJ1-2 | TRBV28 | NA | CASNDRNNYGYTF | TGTGCCAGCAACGACAGAAATAACTATGGCTACACCTTC
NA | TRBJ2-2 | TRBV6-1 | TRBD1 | CASRRTGEDTGELFF | TGTGCCAGCAGACGGACAGGGGAGGACACCGGGGAGCTGTTTTTT